This entry describes one T cell receptor beta chain. Its antigen is not identified. This entry comes from a study of T cell repertoires in cytomegalovirus infection. In the study overall: Selected CMV epitopes included recently identified HLA-C-restricted ones as well as well-studied HLA-B-restricted ones. The study, taken as a whole, reports: Summed frequency of shared TCR beta families picked out CMV carriers who also had the relevant HLA. CMV-specific TCR beta clonotypes restricted by HLA-C were the ones dominating the ex vivo response.

TCRdb reanalysed the reads using MiXCR and keeps one entry per CDR3 protein. The table includes about 480,000 distinct CDR3 sequences, 33% detected once. This sample comprised cultured PBMCs, obtained from culture after CMV antigen stimulation. This receptor was identified in a human donor in good health (CMV status not recorded). Some clones in this sample may be carry-over from other donors' samples.

CDR3 sequence: CSVDQGYGYTF. Written as DNA, the CDR3 is TGCAGCGTTGATCAGGGTTATGGCTACACCTTC. The J gene is TRBJ1-2, the V gene TRBV29-1; tentatively, D is TRBD1 (5 bases). The germline gives CDR1 SQVTM, CDR2 ANQGSEA. V dropped 3 bases and J dropped 5 bases, with 7 bases sitting between them. The CDR3 loop spans 11 amino acids.